This T cell receptor (beta chain) was found in a study of early T cells in non-severe SARS-CoV-2 infection. One entry per CDR3 protein results from TCRdb running MiXCR on the 5' RACE reads. The sample has 63,000 or so distinct CDR3 sequences, around 10% seen once; the top ten hold 4.5% to 7%. The source is an adult who was a healthcare worker with PCR-confirmed SARS-CoV-2 infection or an uninfected control (not recorded which). The sequencing used whole blood, collected at baseline.

DNA for the CDR3: TGTGCCAGCAGTCCTCCTGGCAGATACTACGAGCAGTACTTC. The encoded protein is CASSPPGRYYEQYF. This sequence joins TRBV6-6 and TRBJ2-7; D remains ambiguous. This CDR3 spans 14 amino acids. Germline assignment: CDR1 MNHNY and CDR2 SVGAGI (reference sequence). V shed 5 bases and J shed 3 bases, with 14 bases lying between them.